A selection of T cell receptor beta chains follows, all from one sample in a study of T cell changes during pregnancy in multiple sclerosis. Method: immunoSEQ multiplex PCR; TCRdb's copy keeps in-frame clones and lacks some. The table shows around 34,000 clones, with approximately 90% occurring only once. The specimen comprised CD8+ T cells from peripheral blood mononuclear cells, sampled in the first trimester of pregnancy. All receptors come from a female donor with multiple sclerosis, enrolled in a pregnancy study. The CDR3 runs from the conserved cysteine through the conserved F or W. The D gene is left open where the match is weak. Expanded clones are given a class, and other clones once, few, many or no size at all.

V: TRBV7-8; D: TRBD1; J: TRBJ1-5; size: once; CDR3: CASSMYRGQGNQPQHF; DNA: TGTGCCAGCAGTATGTACAGGGGGCAAGGCAATCAGCCCCAGCATTTT
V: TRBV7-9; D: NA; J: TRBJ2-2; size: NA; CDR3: CASSFIAVKGDGELFF; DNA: TGTGCCAGCAGCTTTATAGCGGTTAAGGGTGACGGGGAGCTGTTTTTT
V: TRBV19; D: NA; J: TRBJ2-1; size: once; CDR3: CATGTSYNEQFF; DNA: TGTGCCACAGGGACTTCCTACAATGAGCAGTTCTTC
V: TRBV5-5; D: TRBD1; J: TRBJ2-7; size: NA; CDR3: CASSPWTGAYEQYF; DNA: TGTGCCAGCAGCCCATGGACAGGGGCCTACGAGCAGTACTTC
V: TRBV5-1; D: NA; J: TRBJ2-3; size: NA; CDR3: CASSLLGDTQYF; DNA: TGCGCCAGCAGCCTTCTCGGAGATACGCAGTATTTT
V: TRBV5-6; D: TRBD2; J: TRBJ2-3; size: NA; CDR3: CASSLRAGLAGNTDTQYF; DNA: TGTGCCAGCAGCTTGAGGGCGGGACTAGCGGGGAACACAGATACGCAGTATTTT
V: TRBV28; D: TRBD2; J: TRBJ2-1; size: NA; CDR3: CASSGVAGEQFF; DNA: TGTGCCAGCAGTGGGGTAGCGGGAGAGCAGTTCTTC
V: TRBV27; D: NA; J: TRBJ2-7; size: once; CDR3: CATRRAYEQYF; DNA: TGTGCCACTAGGAGGGCCTACGAGCAGTACTTC
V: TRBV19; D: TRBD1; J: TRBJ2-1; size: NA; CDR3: CASSIWTGGRNEQFF; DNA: TGTGCCAGTAGTATTTGGACAGGGGGCAGGAATGAGCAGTTCTTC
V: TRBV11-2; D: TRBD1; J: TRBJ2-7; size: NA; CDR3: CASSVPGQGFREQYF; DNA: TGTGCCAGCAGCGTGCCGGGACAGGGTTTTCGCGAGCAGTACTTC
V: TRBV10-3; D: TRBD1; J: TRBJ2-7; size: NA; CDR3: CAILDRGIGEQYF; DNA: TGTGCCATATTGGACAGGGGAATTGGCGAGCAGTACTTC
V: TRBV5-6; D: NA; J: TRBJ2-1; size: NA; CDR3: CASREQSSYNEQFF; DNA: TGTGCCAGCAGGGAGCAGAGCTCCTACAATGAGCAGTTCTTC
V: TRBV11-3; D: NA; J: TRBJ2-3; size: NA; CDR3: CASSTRQADTQYF; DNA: TGTGCCAGCAGCACCCGACAGGCAGATACGCAGTATTTT
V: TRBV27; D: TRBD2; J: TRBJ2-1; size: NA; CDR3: CASSLGTIPYNEQFF; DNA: TGTGCCAGCAGTTTAGGGACTATCCCTTACAATGAGCAGTTCTTC
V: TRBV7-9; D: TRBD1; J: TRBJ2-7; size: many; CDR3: CASSHPGDRGREQYF; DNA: TGTGCCAGCAGCCATCCCGGGGACAGGGGACGCGAGCAGTACTTC
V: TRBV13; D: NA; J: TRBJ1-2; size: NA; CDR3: CASSLAGIRGGGYGYTF; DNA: TGTGCCAGCAGCTTAGCAGGAATTAGGGGAGGAGGCTATGGCTACACCTTC
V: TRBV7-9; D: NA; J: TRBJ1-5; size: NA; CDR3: CASSYRADQPQHF; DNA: TGTGCCAGCAGCTACAGAGCCGATCAGCCCCAGCATTTT
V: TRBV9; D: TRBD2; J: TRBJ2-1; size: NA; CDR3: CASSGRTSGGYNEQFF; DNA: TGTGCCAGCAGCGGACGGACTAGCGGAGGCTACAATGAGCAGTTCTTC
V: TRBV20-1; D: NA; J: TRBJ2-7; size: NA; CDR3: CSAASGHPVF; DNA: TGCAGTGCTGCGTCGGGACACCCTGTCTTC
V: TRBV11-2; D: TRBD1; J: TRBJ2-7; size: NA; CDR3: CASSLIGDRGYYEQYF; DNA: TGTGCCAGCAGCTTAATCGGGGACAGGGGTTACTACGAGCAGTACTTC
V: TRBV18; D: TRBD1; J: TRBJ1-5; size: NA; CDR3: CASSPGTGERPQHF; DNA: TGTGCCAGCTCCCCTGGGACAGGGGAACGGCCCCAGCATTTT
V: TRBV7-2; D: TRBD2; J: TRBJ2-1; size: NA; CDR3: CASSDGLAGNNEQFF; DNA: TGTGCCAGCAGCGATGGACTAGCGGGTAACAATGAGCAGTTCTTC
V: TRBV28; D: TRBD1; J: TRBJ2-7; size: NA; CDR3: CASNADRGGCEQYF; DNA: TGTGCCAGCAACGCGGACAGGGGAGGATGCGAGCAGTACTTC
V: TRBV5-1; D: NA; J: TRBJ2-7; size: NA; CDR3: CARKVDSSNYEQYF; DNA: TGCGCCAGAAAAGTGGACAGCAGCAACTACGAGCAGTACTTC
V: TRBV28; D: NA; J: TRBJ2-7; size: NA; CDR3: CASSFGRPYEQYF; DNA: TGTGCCAGCAGTTTCGGCAGGCCCTACGAGCAGTACTTC
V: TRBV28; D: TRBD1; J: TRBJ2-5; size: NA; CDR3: CASSPDRVGETQYF; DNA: TGTGCCAGCAGTCCTGACAGGGTGGGAGAGACCCAGTACTTC
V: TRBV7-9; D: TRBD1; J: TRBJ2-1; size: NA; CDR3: CASSLGQGYEQFF; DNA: TGTGCCAGCAGCTTGGGACAGGGGTACGAGCAGTTCTTC
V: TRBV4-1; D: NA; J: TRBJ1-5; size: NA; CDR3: CASSQQYSNQPQHF; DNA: TGCGCCAGCAGCCAGCAGTATAGCAATCAGCCCCAGCATTTT
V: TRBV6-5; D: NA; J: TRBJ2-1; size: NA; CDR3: CASTSDSVDEQFF; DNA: TGTGCCAGCACCTCCGACAGTGTCGATGAGCAGTTCTTC
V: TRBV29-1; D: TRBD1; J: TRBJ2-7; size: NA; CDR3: CSVEWQGANEQYF; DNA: TGCAGCGTTGAGTGGCAGGGGGCCAACGAGCAGTACTTC
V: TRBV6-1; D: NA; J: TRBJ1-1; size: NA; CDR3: CASSERLENTEAFF; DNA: TGTGCCAGCAGTGAACGTTTAGAGAACACTGAAGCTTTCTTT
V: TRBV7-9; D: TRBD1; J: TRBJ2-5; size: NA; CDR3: CASSPKTGYVETQYF; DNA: TGTGCCAGCAGCCCTAAGACAGGGTACGTGGAGACCCAGTACTTC
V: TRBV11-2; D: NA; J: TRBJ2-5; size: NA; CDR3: CASSLWGGEKETQYF; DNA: TGTGCCAGCAGTCTCTGGGGCGGGGAAAAAGAGACCCAGTACTTC
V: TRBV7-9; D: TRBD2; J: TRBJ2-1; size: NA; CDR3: CASSFETSGRVLNEQFF; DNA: TGTGCCAGCAGCTTCGAGACTAGCGGGAGGGTCCTCAATGAGCAGTTCTTC
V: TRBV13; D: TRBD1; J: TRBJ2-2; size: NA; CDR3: CASSAGQGLTGELFF; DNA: TGTGCCAGCAGCGCGGGACAGGGCCTCACCGGGGAGCTGTTTTTT
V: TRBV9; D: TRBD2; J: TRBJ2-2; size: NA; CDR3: CASSVEALAGVGGELFF; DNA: TGTGCCAGCAGCGTAGAAGCCCTAGCGGGGGTCGGCGGGGAGCTGTTTTTT
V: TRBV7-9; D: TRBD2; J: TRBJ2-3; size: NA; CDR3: CASSPSGGGTDTQYF; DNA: TGTGCCAGCAGCCCATCCGGGGGGGGCACAGATACGCAGTATTTT
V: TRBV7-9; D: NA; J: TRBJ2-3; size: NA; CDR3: CASSSFTDTQYF; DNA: TGTGCCAGCAGCTCATTCACAGATACGCAGTATTTT
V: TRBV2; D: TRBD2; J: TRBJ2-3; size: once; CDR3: CASSETPGLAALPSTDTQYF; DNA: TGTGCCAGCAGTGAAACACCGGGACTAGCGGCCCTCCCTAGCACAGATACGCAGTATTTT
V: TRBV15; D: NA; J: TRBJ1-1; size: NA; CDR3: CATSSWEGRNTEAFF; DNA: TGTGCCACCAGCTCCTGGGAGGGCAGAAACACTGAAGCTTTCTTT
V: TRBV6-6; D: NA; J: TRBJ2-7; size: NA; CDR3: CASKKSGELSF; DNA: TGTGCCAGCAAGAAATCCGGGGAATTGAGCTTC
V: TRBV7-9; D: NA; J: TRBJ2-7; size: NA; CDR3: CASSPRTEIYEQYF; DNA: TGTGCCAGCAGCCCCCGGACAGAGATCTACGAGCAGTACTTC
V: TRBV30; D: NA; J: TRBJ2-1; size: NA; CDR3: CAWSVSGSYNEQFF; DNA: TGTGCCTGGAGTGTATCCGGGAGCTACAATGAGCAGTTCTTC
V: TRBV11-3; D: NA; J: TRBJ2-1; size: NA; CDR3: CASSLGAANEQFF; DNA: TGTGCCAGCAGCTTGGGGGCGGCAAATGAGCAGTTCTTC
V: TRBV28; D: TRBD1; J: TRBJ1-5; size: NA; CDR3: CASSFGSGQGDQPQHF; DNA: TGTGCCAGCAGTTTCGGTTCTGGACAGGGGGATCAGCCCCAGCATTTT
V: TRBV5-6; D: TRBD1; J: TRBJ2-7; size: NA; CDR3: CASSGQTYEQYF; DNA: TGTGCCAGTTCGGGACAGACATACGAGCAGTACTTC
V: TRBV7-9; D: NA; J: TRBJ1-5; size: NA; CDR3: CASSYGVFAQHF; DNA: TGTGCCAGCAGCTACGGGGTATTCGCCCAGCATTTT
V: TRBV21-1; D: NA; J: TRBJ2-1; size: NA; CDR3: CASSKEVGQRHNEQFF; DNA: TGTGCCAGCAGCAAAGAGGTAGGACAGCGGCACAATGAGCAGTTCTTC
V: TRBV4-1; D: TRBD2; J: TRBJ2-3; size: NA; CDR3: CASSQSGSPDTQYF; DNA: TGCGCCAGCAGCCAAAGCGGGAGCCCAGATACGCAGTATTTT
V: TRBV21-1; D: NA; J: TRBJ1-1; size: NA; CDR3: CASSTRDRGAYMNTEAFF; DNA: TGTGCCAGCAGCACCAGGGACAGGGGGGCTTACATGAACACTGAAGCTTTCTTT
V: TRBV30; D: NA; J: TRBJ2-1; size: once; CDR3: CAAGPTPYNEQFF; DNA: TGTGCTGCGGGACCAACCCCCTACAATGAGCAGTTCTTC